The TCR beta chain described here comes from a study of cytomegalovirus exposure and HLA in healthy donors. Although they were nominally healthy when sampled, donors likely had unrecorded immune exposures. Study-wide results and caveats: The study listed 150 to 200 cytomegalovirus-associated TCR beta chains. In a later analysis, parvovirus B19, influenza, CMV and Epstein-Barr virus appeared linked to several top co-occurrence clusters. An analysis done earlier found most TCR beta V segments productive about 90% or about 30% of the time.

The ends were cut back, 5 bases at V and 2 bases at J, with 13 bases in the middle. There are 15 residues in the CDR3. The germline gives CDR1 MNHEY, CDR2 SVGAGI. As concerns this clone: No antigen is known for it.

The PCR ran on 60 Vbeta and 13 Jbeta primers. Profiling relied on immunoSEQ multiplex PCR, and the TCRdb table lists in-frame clones only, not all of them. The table includes about 160,000 clones, 70% to 90% detected once. The V and J genes are TRBV6-5 and TRBJ1-5, with D hard to call. This clonotype originated in a man aged 18 to 29 in good health and CMV-seropositive. Sequencing was performed on PBMCs. CDR3 sequence: CASSATGTGNQPQHF. The CDR3, as DNA: TGTGCCAGCAGTGCCACGGGAACCGGCAATCAGCCCCAGCATTTT.